This TCR beta chain stems from a study of blood T cell repertoires in COVID-19. Whole-study context: The analysed material was cDNA or gDNA that came from T cells, B-cell-depleted T cells, or PBMCs.

Trimming pared 7 bases from V and 3 bases from J, leaving 12 bases between. The germline V gene has CDR1 LNHDA and CDR2 SQIVND (reference sequence). The CDR3 covers 13 residues. Sequenced by immunoSEQ multiplex PCR; TCRdb stores in-frame clones only, minus some. Of 450,000 to 500,000 clones listed, 70% to 90% are singletons. The sequencing sample was made of peripheral blood. V is TRBV19 and J is TRBJ1-1, with TRBD1 as a possible D gene (5 bases). This TCR derives from a human donor in a cohort sampled during active COVID-19. CDR3: CASTSDRDTEAFF. CDR3 bases: TGTGCCAGTACTTCCGACAGAGACACTGAAGCTTTCTTT. Full variable domain (remainder filled in from reference TRBV19 and TRBJ1-1): DGGITQSPKYLFRKEGQNVTLSCEQNLNHDAMYWYRQDPGQGLRLIYYSQIVNDFQKGDIAEGYSVSREKKESFPLTVTSAQKNPTAFYLCASTSDRDTEAFFGQGTRLTVV.